This TCR beta chain was identified during a study of blood T cell repertoires in COVID-19. About the study: PBMCs, B-cell-depleted T cells, or T cells were the source of the cDNA or gDNA that made up the material.

V was pared by 5 bases and J by 6 bases, with 4 bases between. CDR1 is SNHLY, CDR2 FYNNEI, per germline. The length of the CDR3 is 11 residues. Per the authors' pipeline: How many nucleated cells were present was estimated from reference gene primer amplification. Clones were read by immunoSEQ multiplex PCR, and TCRdb kept only the in-frame ones, dropping some. V, J and clone size were drawn from that table, and D and trimming were deduced from the DNA. The repertoire holds about 380,000 clones, with more than 75% as singletons. Assignments of participants to cohorts depended upon their own reported clinical history. The recovered donors of Cohort 3 showed two negative PCRs, clearance, or symptom resolution.

Sequences were obtained from PBMCs or T cells enriched from blood (not recorded which). This chain joins TRBV2 and TRBJ1-4; D not resolved. This sequence originates from a young woman who had recovered from COVID-19. DNA of the CDR3: TGTGCCAGCAGTTTAGATGAAAAACTGTTTTTT. Residues: CASSLDEKLFF.